This is a list of T cell receptor beta chains from one sample in a study of cytomegalovirus exposure and HLA in healthy donors. Sequenced by immunoSEQ multiplex PCR; TCRdb stores in-frame clones only, minus some. The table has roughly 70,000 clones, approximately 97% seen once. The sample taken for sequencing was PBMCs. The receptors shown here come from a woman aged 18-29 years in good health and CMV-seropositive. CDR3s include the opening cysteine and the closing phenylalanine or tryptophan. A D gene is named only where the DNA matches it firmly. A row's size may be missing; if present it is once, few, many or a size class.

TRBJ2-7 - - TRBV1 CTSSQGGPSGSPYEQYF TGCACCAGCAGCCAAGGTGGTCCTAGCGGGAGTCCCTACGAGCAGTACTTC
TRBJ1-4 - - TRBV6-5 CASSEADLFF TGTGCCAGCAGTGAGGCAGACTTGTTTTTT
TRBJ2-7 - - TRBV13 CASSLGEGAYEQYF TGTGCCAGCAGCTTAGGAGAGGGGGCCTACGAGCAGTACTTC
TRBJ2-6 TRBD1 - TRBV5-5 CASSGIGTGDGANVLTF TGTGCCAGCAGCGGTATCGGGACAGGGGACGGGGCCAACGTCCTGACTTTC
TRBJ2-3 - - TRBV4-2 CASSQDSRGTDTQYF TGTGCCAGCAGCCAAGATAGTAGAGGCACAGATACGCAGTATTTT
TRBJ1-4 - - TRBV30 CAWSSTREKLFF TGTGCCTGGAGTTCGACGCGGGAAAAACTGTTTTTT
TRBJ1-2 - - TRBV30 CAWRRTGVLGYTF TGTGCCTGGAGGAGGACGGGGGTGCTTGGCTACACCTTC
TRBJ2-3 TRBD1 - TRBV30 CAWNTPRQGPSTDTQYF TGTGCCTGGAACACTCCAAGACAGGGCCCTAGCACAGATACGCAGTATTTT
TRBJ2-3 - - TRBV7-9 CASSLAGITDTQYF TGTGCCAGCAGCTTAGCCGGGATCACAGATACGCAGTATTTT
TRBJ2-7 - - TRBV11-2 CASSFTRRYEQYF TGTGCCAGCAGCTTCACCAGGCGCTACGAGCAGTACTTC
TRBJ2-6 - - TRBV18 CASSTALSDRSGANVLTF TGTGCCAGCTCAACAGCACTGTCCGATAGGTCTGGGGCCAACGTCCTGACTTTC
TRBJ2-7 TRBD2 - TRBV18 CASSLSGGPTYEQYF TGTGCCAGCTCACTGTCGGGGGGGCCGACCTACGAGCAGTACTTC
TRBJ2-3 - - TRBV28 CASSFGARRTDTQYF TGTGCCAGCAGTTTTGGGGCGCGGCGGACAGATACGCAGTATTTT
TRBJ2-5 - - TRBV5-1 CASSLQETQYF TGCGCCAGCAGCCTACAAGAGACCCAGTACTTC
TRBJ1-2 - - TRBV7-8 CASSPGLRYGYTF TGTGCCAGCAGCCCAGGGTTACGCTATGGCTACACCTTC
TRBJ2-1 - - TRBV6-5 CASSYSPGREQFF TGTGCCAGCAGTTACTCCCCTGGCAGGGAGCAGTTCTTC
TRBJ1-1 - - TRBV7-9 CASSQQNYRLNRNTEAFF TGTGCCAGCAGCCAACAAAATTACAGGCTAAATAGGAACACTGAAGCTTTCTTT
TRBJ2-3 - - TRBV7-2 CASSSTSWENTDTQYF TGTGCCAGCAGCTCCACGTCCTGGGAGAACACAGATACGCAGTATTTT
TRBJ2-7 - - TRBV12-2 CASRTRLEQYF TGTGCAAGTCGCACCAGGCTCGAGCAGTACTTC
TRBJ1-1 - - TRBV11-2 CASSPLVKQEAFF TGTGCCAGCAGCCCGCTCGTGAAGCAAGAAGCTTTCTTT
TRBJ2-3 - - TRBV18 CASSPRRQGTDTQYF TGTGCCAGCTCACCGAGAAGACAGGGCACAGATACGCAGTATTTT
TRBJ2-7 TRBD2 few TRBV19 CASSMGTTYEQYF TGTGCCAGTAGTATGGGGACTACCTACGAGCAGTACTTC
TRBJ2-7 TRBD2 - TRBV7-2 CASSLAGLADYEQYF TGTGCCAGCAGCTTAGCCGGACTAGCGGACTACGAGCAGTACTTC
TRBJ1-1 - - TRBV6-5 CASSYGRHTEAFF TGTGCCAGCAGTTACGGGAGGCACACTGAAGCTTTCTTT
TRBJ2-7 - - TRBV7-2 CASSLDRSSYEQYF TGTGCCAGCAGCTTAGACAGGAGCTCCTACGAGCAGTACTTC
TRBJ2-1 TRBD2 - TRBV6-1 CASQREISYNEQFF TGTGCCAGCCAGCGGGAAATATCCTACAATGAGCAGTTCTTC